A selection of T cell receptor beta chains follows, all from one sample in a study of blood T cell repertoires in COVID-19. Data came from immunoSEQ multiplex PCR; TCRdb stores just in-frame clones and leaves some out. The sample contains some 100,000 clones, roughly 84% of which appear only once. Specimen: peripheral blood. These receptor sequences come from a man aged 30 to 39 in a cohort sampled during active COVID-19. CDR3s include the opening cysteine and the closing phenylalanine or tryptophan. D genes are given only for firm matches. Clone sizes are given selectively: once, few, many, or a class where the clone is expanded.

CDR3 protein	CDR3 DNA	V gene	J gene	D gene	clone size
CARSEGAGLRGDTQYF	TGTGCCAGGAGTGAGGGGGCTGGCCTGCGTGGAGATACGCAGTATTTT	TRBV6-4	TRBJ2-3	TRBD1	-
CASSAGQDNSPLHF	TGTGCCAGCAGCGCGGGACAGGATAATTCACCCCTCCACTTT	TRBV5-4	TRBJ1-6	TRBD1	-
CASSDGLEENEQFF	TGTGCCAGCAGTGACGGACTGGAAGAGAATGAGCAGTTCTTC	TRBV6-4	TRBJ2-1	-	-
CAGQREEPYNSPLHF	TGTGCCGGCCAGCGGGAGGAACCCTATAATTCACCCCTCCACTTT	TRBV30	TRBJ1-6	-	-
CASSLGNGRGYYEQYF	TGTGCCAGCAGCTTGGGGAACGGGCGGGGCTACTACGAGCAGTACTTC	TRBV11-3	TRBJ2-7	-	-
CASSPMTGSSYNEQFF	TGTGCCAGCAGTCCCATGACGGGAAGCTCCTACAATGAGCAGTTCTTC	TRBV2	TRBJ2-1	-	-
CATSEPGNEQFF	TGTGCCACCAGTGAACCAGGGAATGAGCAGTTCTTC	TRBV24-1	TRBJ2-1	-	-
CASSQGPGQGHGYTF	TGTGCCAGCAGCCAAGGACCGGGACAGGGTCATGGCTACACCTTC	TRBV14	TRBJ1-2	TRBD1	-
CASSPLRGINTEAFF	TGTGCCAGCTCACCACTTAGGGGGATAAACACTGAAGCTTTCTTT	TRBV18	TRBJ1-1	-	few
CASSAGQSNEQFF	TGTGCCAGCAGCGCGGGACAGAGCAATGAGCAGTTCTTC	TRBV3-1/TRBV3-2	TRBJ2-1	-	-
CASSYQGAFGQSNTEAFF	TGTGCCAGCAGCTACCAAGGGGCCTTCGGACAGTCGAACACTGAAGCTTTCTTT	TRBV3-1/TRBV3-2	TRBJ1-1	-	once
CASSQRGEQFF	TGCGCCAGCAGCCAAAGGGGGGAGCAGTTCTTC	TRBV4-1	TRBJ2-1	-	-
CASSLRAARNAFF	TGTGCCAGCAGTTTGAGGGCTGCACGAAATGCTTTCTTT	TRBV28	TRBJ1-1	-	-
CASSYGTGRSNYGYTF	TGTGCCAGCAGTTACGGGACAGGGCGGTCTAACTATGGCTACACCTTC	TRBV6-5	TRBJ1-2	TRBD1	-
CASSQVGADTEAFF	TGTGCCAGCAGCCAAGTTGGGGCCGACACTGAAGCTTTCTTT	TRBV3-1/TRBV3-2	TRBJ1-1	-	-
CSADKQGNTEAFF	TGCAGCGCGGACAAACAGGGGAACACTGAAGCTTTCTTT	TRBV29-1	TRBJ1-1	-	-
CASSPDRGSNQPQHF	TGTGCCAGCAGCCCGGACAGGGGGAGCAATCAGCCCCAGCATTTT	TRBV5-6	TRBJ1-5	TRBD1	few
CASSLQGGNNSPLHF	TGTGCCAGCAGCCTACAGGGAGGGAATAATTCACCCCTCCACTTT	TRBV7-2	TRBJ1-6	-	-
CASRADWLSYEQYF	TGTGCCAGCAGGGCGGACTGGCTCTCCTACGAGCAGTACTTC	TRBV6-5	TRBJ2-7	-	-
CASSAQGASGNTIYF	TGTGCCAGCAGTGCCCAGGGGGCAAGTGGAAACACCATATATTTT	TRBV2	TRBJ1-3	TRBD1	-
CASSQDIAGGDTQYF	TGTGCCAGCAGCCAGGACATAGCGGGGGGAGATACGCAGTATTTT	TRBV3-1/TRBV3-2	TRBJ2-3	TRBD2	-
CASSPRGQPNEKLFF	TGCGCCAGCAGCCCCCGGGGACAGCCCAATGAAAAACTGTTTTTT	TRBV5-1	TRBJ1-4	TRBD1	once
CASSLSSGGPADTQYF	TGTGCCAGCAGCTTGTCTAGCGGGGGGCCAGCAGATACGCAGTATTTT	TRBV5-6	TRBJ2-3	TRBD2	-
CASSVTSDSEQFF	TGTGCCAGCAGCGTAACTAGCGATAGTGAGCAGTTCTTC	TRBV9	TRBJ2-1	TRBD2	-
CASSFTTDSDEQFF	TGTGCCAGCAGCTTTACGACAGATAGTGATGAGCAGTTCTTC	TRBV7-2	TRBJ2-1	-	-
CARPPERGGRVHEQYF	TGTGCCAGGCCACCGGAGCGGGGGGGTAGAGTACACGAGCAGTACTTC	TRBV19	TRBJ2-7	TRBD2	-
CASSHRGLGETQYF	TGTGCCAGCAGCCACAGGGGCCTTGGGGAGACCCAGTACTTC	TRBV6-5	TRBJ2-5	TRBD1	-
CASSVDRVGTEAFF	TGTGCCAGCAGTGTGGACAGGGTTGGGACTGAAGCTTTCTTT	TRBV2	TRBJ1-1	TRBD1	-